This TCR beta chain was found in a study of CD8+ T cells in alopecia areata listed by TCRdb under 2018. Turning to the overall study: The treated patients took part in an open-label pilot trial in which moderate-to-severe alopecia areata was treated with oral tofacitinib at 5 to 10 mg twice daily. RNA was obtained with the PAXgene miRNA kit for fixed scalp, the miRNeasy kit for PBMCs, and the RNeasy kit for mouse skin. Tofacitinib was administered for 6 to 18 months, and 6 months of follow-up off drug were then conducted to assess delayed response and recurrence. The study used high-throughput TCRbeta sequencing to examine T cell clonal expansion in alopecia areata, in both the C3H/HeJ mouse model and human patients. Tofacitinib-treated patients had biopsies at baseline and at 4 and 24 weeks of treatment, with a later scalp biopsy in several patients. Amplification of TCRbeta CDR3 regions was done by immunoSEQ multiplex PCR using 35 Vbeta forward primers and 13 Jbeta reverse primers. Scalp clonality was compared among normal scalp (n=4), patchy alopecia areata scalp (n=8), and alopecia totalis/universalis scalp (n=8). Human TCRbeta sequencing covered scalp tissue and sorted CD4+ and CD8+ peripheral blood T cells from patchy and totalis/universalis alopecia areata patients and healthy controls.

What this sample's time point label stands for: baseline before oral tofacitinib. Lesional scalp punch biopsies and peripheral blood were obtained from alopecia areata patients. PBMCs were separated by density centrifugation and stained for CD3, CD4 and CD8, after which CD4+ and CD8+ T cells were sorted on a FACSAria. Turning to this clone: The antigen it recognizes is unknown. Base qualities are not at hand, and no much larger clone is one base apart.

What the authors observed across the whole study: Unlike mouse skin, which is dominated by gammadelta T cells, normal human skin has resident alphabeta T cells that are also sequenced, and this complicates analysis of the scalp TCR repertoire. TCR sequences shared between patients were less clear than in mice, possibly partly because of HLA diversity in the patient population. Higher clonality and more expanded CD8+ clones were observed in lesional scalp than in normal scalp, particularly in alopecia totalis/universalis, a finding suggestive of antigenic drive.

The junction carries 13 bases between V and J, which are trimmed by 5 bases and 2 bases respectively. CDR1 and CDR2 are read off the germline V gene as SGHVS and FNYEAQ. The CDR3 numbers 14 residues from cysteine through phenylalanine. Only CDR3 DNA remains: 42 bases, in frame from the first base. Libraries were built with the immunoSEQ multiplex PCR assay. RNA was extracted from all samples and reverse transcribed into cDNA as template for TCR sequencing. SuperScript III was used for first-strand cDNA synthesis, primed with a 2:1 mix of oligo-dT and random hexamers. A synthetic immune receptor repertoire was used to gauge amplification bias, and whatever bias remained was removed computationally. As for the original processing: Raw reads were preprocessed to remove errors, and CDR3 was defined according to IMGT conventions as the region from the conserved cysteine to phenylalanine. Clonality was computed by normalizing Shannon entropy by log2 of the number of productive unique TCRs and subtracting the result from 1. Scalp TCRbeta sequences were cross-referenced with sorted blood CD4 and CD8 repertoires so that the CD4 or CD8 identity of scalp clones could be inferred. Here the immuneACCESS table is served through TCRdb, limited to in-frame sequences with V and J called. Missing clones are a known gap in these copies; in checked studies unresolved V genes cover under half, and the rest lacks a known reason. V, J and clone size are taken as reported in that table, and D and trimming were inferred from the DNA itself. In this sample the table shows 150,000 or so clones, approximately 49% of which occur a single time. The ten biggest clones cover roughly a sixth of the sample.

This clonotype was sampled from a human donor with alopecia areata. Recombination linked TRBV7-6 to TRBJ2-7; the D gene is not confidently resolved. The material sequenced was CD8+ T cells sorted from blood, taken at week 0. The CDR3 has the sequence CASSQMDGPYEQYF. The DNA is TGTGCCAGCAGCCAGATGGACGGACCCTACGAGCAGTACTTC. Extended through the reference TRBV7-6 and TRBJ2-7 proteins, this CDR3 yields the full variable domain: GAGVSQSPRYKVTKRGQDVALRCDPISGHVSLYWYRQALGQGPEFLTYFNYEAQQDKSGLPNDRFSAERPEGSISTLTIQRTEQRDSAMYRCASSQMDGPYEQYFGPGTRLTVT.